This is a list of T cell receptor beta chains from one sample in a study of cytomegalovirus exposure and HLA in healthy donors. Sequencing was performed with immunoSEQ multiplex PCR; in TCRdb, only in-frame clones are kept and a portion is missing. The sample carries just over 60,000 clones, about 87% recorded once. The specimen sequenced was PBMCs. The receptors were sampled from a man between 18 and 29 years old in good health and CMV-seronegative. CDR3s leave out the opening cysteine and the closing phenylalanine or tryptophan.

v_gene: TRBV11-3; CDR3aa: ASSRGDRGNEQF
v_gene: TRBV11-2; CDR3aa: ASSSGGETQY
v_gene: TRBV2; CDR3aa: ASSVVQGSSPLH
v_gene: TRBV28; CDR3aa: ASSTISIPHEQY
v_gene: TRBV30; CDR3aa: AWRLAGSSYNSPLH
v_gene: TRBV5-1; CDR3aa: ASSTTSGGQETQY
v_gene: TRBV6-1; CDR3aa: ASSAGQGASGANVLT
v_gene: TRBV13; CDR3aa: ASSPLPGQNTEAF
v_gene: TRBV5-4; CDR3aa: ASSFISGSAYEQY
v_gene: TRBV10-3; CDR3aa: ASRTGANQPQH
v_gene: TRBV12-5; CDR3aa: ASGAGRALNQPQH
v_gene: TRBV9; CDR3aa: ASSSTTGGASKNIQY
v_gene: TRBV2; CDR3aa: ASSIRNYGYT
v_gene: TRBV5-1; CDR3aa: ASSLAGGDTEAF
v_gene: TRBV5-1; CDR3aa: ASSFSGGTEAF
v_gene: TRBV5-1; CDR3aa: ASSFTAGGAEAF
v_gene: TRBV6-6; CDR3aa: ASRQGAMQY
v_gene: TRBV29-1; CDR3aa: SASPGQTLNEAF
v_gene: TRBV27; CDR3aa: ASSLQGTTEAF
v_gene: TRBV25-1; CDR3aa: ASSPSERGGAGELF
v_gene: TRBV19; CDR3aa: ASQQGNSGNTIY
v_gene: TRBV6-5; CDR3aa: ASRGQVGYNSPLH
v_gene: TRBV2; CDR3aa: ASSEARQETQY
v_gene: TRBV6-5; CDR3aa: ASSFDQGSEQY
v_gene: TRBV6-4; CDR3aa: ASSEGGGPDTQY
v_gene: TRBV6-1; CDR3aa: ASSDMNTEAF
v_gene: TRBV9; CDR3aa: ASSVVETGSYGYT
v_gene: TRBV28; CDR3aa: ASSAGTGDLETQY
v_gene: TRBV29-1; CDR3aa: SAELGANYGYT
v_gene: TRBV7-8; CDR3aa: ASSSTDTQY
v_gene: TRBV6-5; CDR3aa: ASSPRGHYGYT
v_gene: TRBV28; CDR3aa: ASSNRGPVPEAF
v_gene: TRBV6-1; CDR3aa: ASSALMGQGSSTQY